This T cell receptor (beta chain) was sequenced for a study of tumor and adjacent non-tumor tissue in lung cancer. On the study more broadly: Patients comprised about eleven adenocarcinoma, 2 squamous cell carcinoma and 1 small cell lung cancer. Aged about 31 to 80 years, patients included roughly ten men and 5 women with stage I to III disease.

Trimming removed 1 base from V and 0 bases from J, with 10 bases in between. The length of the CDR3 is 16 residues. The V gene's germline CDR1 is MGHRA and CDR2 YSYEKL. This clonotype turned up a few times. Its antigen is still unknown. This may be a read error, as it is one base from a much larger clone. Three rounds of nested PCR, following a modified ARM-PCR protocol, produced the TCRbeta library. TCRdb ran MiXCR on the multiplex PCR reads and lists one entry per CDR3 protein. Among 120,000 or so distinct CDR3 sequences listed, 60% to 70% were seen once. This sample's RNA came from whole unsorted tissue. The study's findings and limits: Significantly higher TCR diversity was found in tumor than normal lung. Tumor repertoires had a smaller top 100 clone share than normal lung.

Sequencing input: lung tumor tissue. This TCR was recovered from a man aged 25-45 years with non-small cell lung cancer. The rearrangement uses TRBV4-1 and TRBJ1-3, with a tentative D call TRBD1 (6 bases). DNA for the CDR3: TGCGCCAGCAGCCAAGCCATAGGGGGCTCTGGAAACACCATATATTTT. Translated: CASSQAIGGSGNTIYF.